The 25 T cell receptor beta chains listed next were all sequenced from one sample in a study of shared clonotypes between healthy human individuals. Sequencing used immunoSEQ multiplex PCR; TCRdb keeps in-frame clones, though not all of them. The sample lists around 560,000 clones; 85% to 95% were seen once. CD45RO-negative, CCR7-selected cells formed the naive CD8 fraction, which excluded terminally differentiated effector memory CD45RA+ cells. The sequencing sample was made of naive CD8+ T cells sorted from blood. The receptors here all came from a woman in her 30s in good health.

The V call is TRBV5-4, the J call TRBJ2-7, with D possibly being TRBD1 or TRBD2 (6 bases each). This CDR3 has 15 residues. Germline CDR1 and CDR2: SGHNT and YYREEE (reference sequence). Trimming cost V 5 bases and J 3 bases, with 18 bases left between them. Here the CDR3 reads CASRAPGASDYEQYF. The DNA for the CDR3 is TGTGCCAGCAGGGCCCCGGGGGCGTCAGACTACGAGCAGTACTTC.

As to this clone: The sample carries other DNA sequences with the same CDR3. V and J are TRBV27 and TRBJ2-2, with D uncertain. The germline V and J ends were trimmed by 0 bases and 4 bases, with 3 bases remaining between them. CDR1 MNHEY and CDR2 SMNVEV come from the germline V gene (reference sequence). CDR3 length equals 13 residues. DNA of the CDR3: TGTGCCAGCAGTTTATCTCTCACCGGGGAGCTGTTTTTT. It specifies CASSLSLTGELFF.

The chain joins TRBV10-3 to TRBJ2-7; no reliable D call. V was clipped by 6 bases and J by 0 bases, with 6 bases between them. There are 12 residues in the CDR3. Per the germline V gene, CDR1 is ENHRY and CDR2 is SYGVKD. CDR3 bases: TGTGCCATCAGCTCCTCCTCCTACGAGCAGTACTTC. It specifies CAISSSSYEQYF.

The chain carries TRBV28 and TRBJ2-7, with 7 bases lining up with TRBD1. With V trimmed by 8 bases and J by 6 bases, 19 bases remained unmatched. CDR3 size: 16 residues. Germline V gene lookup returns CDR1 MDHEN and CDR2 SYDVKM. The CDR3 spells CASGPPGTVEGREQYF. The CDR3 coding sequence is TGTGCCAGCGGACCGCCGGGGACAGTAGAGGGGCGCGAGCAGTACTTC.

The chain couples TRBV5-1 to TRBJ1-4; 8 positions agree with TRBD1. CDR3 length: 16 amino acids. V lost 2 bases, J lost 5 bases, and 8 bases stayed unmatched. Germline CDR1 reads SGHRS; CDR2 reads YFSETQ. CDR3 residues: CASSLRGTGENEKLFF. CDR3 DNA sequence: TGCGCCAGCAGCTTACGAGGGACAGGAGAGAATGAAAAACTGTTTTTT.

This chain uses TRBV13 with TRBJ2-1; D gene uncertain. The V and J ends lost 1 base and 6 bases respectively, with 7 bases between them. Germline CDR1 and CDR2: PRHDT and FYEKMQ (reference sequence). The CDR3 sequence is 13 residues long. DNA for the CDR3: TGTGCCAGCAGCTTAGTTTCGGCCAATGAGCAGTTCTTC. This translates into CASSLVSANEQFF.

The chain carries TRBV28 and TRBJ1-6; maybe TRBD1 (6 bases). The germline V gene encodes CDR1 MDHEN and CDR2 SYDVKM. This CDR3 region has 13 residues. V lost 2 bases to trimming and J lost 7 bases, with 6 bases between them. Written as DNA, the CDR3 is TGTGCCAGCAGTTTAACAGGGAATTCACCCCTCCACTTT. As protein: CASSLTGNSPLHF.

The chain joins TRBV14 to TRBJ1-3; D not certain. CDR1 is SGHDN and CDR2 is FVKESK in the germline V gene. This CDR3 is built from 15 residues. Trimming removed 3 bases from V and 4 bases from J, with 13 bases in between. The CDR3 nucleotides are TGTGCCAGCAGCCACAGGAGCACCTTCGGAAACACCATATATTTT. Its protein product is CASSHRSTFGNTIYF.

This chain uses TRBV5-4 with TRBJ1-2; D may be TRBD1 (5 bases). V lost 5 bases, J lost 1 base, and 12 bases lay in between. Germline CDR1 reads SGHNT; CDR2 reads YYREEE (reference sequence). This CDR3 has 14 amino acids. The DNA of the CDR3 is TGTGCCAGCAGGAAGCCCCAGGGTAACTATGGCTACACCTTC. It codes for CASRKPQGNYGYTF. Combining the CDR3 with reference TRBV5-4 and TRBJ1-2 gives the whole variable domain ETGVTQSPTHLIKTRGQQVTLRCSSQSGHNTVSWYQQALGQGPQFIFQYYREEENGRGNFPPRFSGLQFPNYSSELNVNALELDDSALYLCASRKPQGNYGYTFGSGTRLTVV.

The chain recombines TRBV27 with TRBJ1-1; D is ambiguous. The CDR3 is 14 residues long. The V gene lost 5 bases and the J gene lost 4 bases, with 14 bases spanning the gap. Germline V gives CDR1 MNHEY, CDR2 SMNVEV (reference sequence). Here the CDR3 DNA reads TGTGCCAGCAGTCCCTTGAGCGCCAGCACTGAAGCTTTCTTT. Protein product: CASSPLSASTEAFF.

The rearrangement uses TRBV27 and TRBJ1-2; TRBD1 matches 7 bases. Germline V gene lookup returns CDR1 MNHEY and CDR2 SMNVEV (reference sequence). The CDR3 loop spans 14 amino acids. J was trimmed by 6 bases and V by 3 bases; bases with no gene match: 7. DNA for the CDR3: TGTGCCAGCAGTTTCCTCCCGACAGGGAATGGCTACACCTTC. As protein: CASSFLPTGNGYTF.

About this clone itself: The junction and the germline gene differ at one end; a read error may be behind it. The chain couples TRBV7-9 to TRBJ2-7; D perhaps matches TRBD2 (7 bases). The CDR3 has 12 residues. Germline V lookup: CDR1 SEHNR, CDR2 FQNEAQ (reference sequence). The CDR3 loop is CASSLWGGELYF. The CDR3 coding sequence is TGTGCCAGCAGCTTATGGGGGGGCGAGCTGTACTTC.

The rearrangement links TRBV13 to TRBJ2-7, with TRBD2 matching 10 bases. Germline V gene data show CDR1 as PRHDT and CDR2 as FYEKMQ (reference sequence). Germline trimming cut 4 bases from V and 5 bases from J; bases unmatched to any gene: 5. The length of the CDR3 is 14 residues. CDR3 coding DNA: TGTGCCAGCAGCTCGCTAGCGGGAGACGACGAGCAGTACTTC. Its translation is CASSSLAGDDEQYF.

The rearrangement links TRBV5-1 to TRBJ2-5, with 12 bases identical to TRBD2. V gave up 0 bases and J gave up 5 bases; unmatched junction bases: 5. Germline lookup yields CDR1 SGHRS and CDR2 YFSETQ. The CDR3 has 16 amino acids. This CDR3 reads CASSLGLAGEAETQYF. The CDR3 nucleotides are TGCGCCAGCAGCTTGGGACTAGCGGGAGAGGCCGAGACCCAGTACTTC.

The DNA for the CDR3 is TGTGCCAGCAGTTGGGACAGGAGGGGCGAGACTGAAGCTTTCTTT. Amino acid sequence: CASSWDRRGETEAFF. This chain joins TRBV6-5 and TRBJ1-1; the match to TRBD1 covers 8 bases. J gave up 5 bases and V 4 bases, and 9 bases lay outside the gene matches. The CDR3 spans 15 residues. From germline, CDR1 is MNHEY and CDR2 SVGAGI.

The rearrangement links TRBV27 to TRBJ1-3; TRBD1 might be the D (6 bases). This CDR3 has 14 amino acids. Trimming removed 2 bases at V and 4 bases at J, with 9 bases between. The germline gives CDR1 MNHEY, CDR2 SMNVEV (reference sequence). In nucleotides, the CDR3 is TGTGCCAGCAGTTTAGCAGGGGCGGGAAACACCATATATTTT. This translates into CASSLAGAGNTIYF.

Concerning this clone itself: Other DNA sequences in the sample encode the same CDR3. The chain combines TRBV5-4 with TRBJ2-1, with no clear D. CDR1 and CDR2 from the germline V gene are SGHNT and YYREEE (reference sequence). V lost 3 bases, J lost 4 bases, and 2 bases lay in between. The CDR3 runs to 11 residues. DNA for the CDR3: TGTGCCAGCAGCTCATACAATGAGCAGTTCTTC. Its protein product is CASSSYNEQFF.

The V and J genes are TRBV13 and TRBJ1-2; D is perhaps TRBD1 (6 bases). Germline V gene sequence: CDR1 PRHDT, CDR2 FYEKMQ (reference sequence). The V and J ends lost 4 bases and 4 bases respectively, with 22 bases between them. The CDR3 length is 17 residues. The CDR3 reads CASSYGAPGAPGYGYTF. The CDR3 bases are TGTGCCAGCAGCTACGGCGCGCCGGGGGCGCCAGGCTATGGCTACACCTTC. Combining the CDR3 with reference TRBV13 and TRBJ1-2 gives the whole variable domain AAGVIQSPRHLIKEKRETATLKCYPIPRHDTVYWYQQGPGQDPQFLISFYEKMQSDKGSIPDRFSAQQFSDYHSELNMSSLELGDSALYFCASSYGAPGAPGYGYTFGSGTRLTVV.

This chain links TRBV27 with TRBJ1-5; a possible D gene is TRBD1 (5 bases). Germline CDR1 reads MNHEY; CDR2 reads SMNVEV (reference sequence). The CDR3 length is 12 residues. The V and J ends lost 6 bases and 8 bases respectively, with 11 bases between them. CDR3 sequence (DNA): TGTGCCAGCAGCACTGGGGGGGAGCCCCAGCATTTT. Its translation: CASSTGGEPQHF.

V usage is TRBV29-1 and J usage is TRBJ2-1; D is unclear. V was trimmed by 6 bases and J by 0 bases, leaving 18 bases between them. The CDR3 sequence is 16 residues long. In germline, CDR1 is SQVTM, CDR2 ANQGSEA. CDR3 protein: CSVAGTGSPSYNEQFF. CDR3 nucleotide sequence: TGCAGCGTGGCCGGTACCGGATCCCCCTCCTACAATGAGCAGTTCTTC.

V usage is TRBV7-4 and J usage is TRBJ1-4; D is possibly TRBD1 (6 bases). V was pared by 6 bases and J by 10 bases, with 21 bases between. The length of the CDR3 is 15 residues. The germline gives CDR1 SGHVT, CDR2 SQSDAQ. The CDR3 bases are TGTGCCAGCAGTTACTACAAGGGGGAATTGGGAAAACTGTTTTTT. It encodes CASSYYKGELGKLFF.

To note about this clone: Other DNA sequences in this specimen translate into the identical CDR3. V usage is TRBV29-1 and J usage is TRBJ2-7; D not resolved. V gave up 0 bases and J gave up 4 bases, with 4 bases separating them. The CDR3 is 11 amino acids. The germline CDR1 and CDR2 sequences are SQVTM and ANQGSEA. DNA for the CDR3: TGCAGCGTTGAAGATTCTTACGAGCAGTACTTC. This gives the protein CSVEDSYEQYF.

The V call is TRBV11-2, the J call TRBJ2-7; 10 positions match TRBD2. Germline lookup yields CDR1 SGHAT and CDR2 FQNNGV. The CDR3 has 15 residues. After removal of 5 bases from V and 1 base from J, the junction contained 5 bases not matched to a gene. The CDR3 here is CASSEGLAESYEQYF. The CDR3 DNA reads as TGTGCCAGCAGCGAAGGACTAGCGGAGTCCTACGAGCAGTACTTC.

The V and J genes are TRBV28 and TRBJ1-4, with a tentative D call TRBD1 (6 bases). This CDR3 has 16 residues. Germline V gene sequence: CDR1 MDHEN, CDR2 SYDVKM. The V gene lost 4 bases and the J gene lost 10 bases, with 22 bases spanning the gap. The CDR3 region is CASSSTPLMDSRKLFF. CDR3 DNA sequence: TGTGCCAGCAGTTCTACCCCCCTAATGGACAGCCGAAAACTGTTTTTT.

The chain has TRBV5-4 and TRBJ2-3; no definite D call. The germline V gene has CDR1 SGHNT and CDR2 YYREEE (reference sequence). The germline V and J ends were trimmed by 0 bases and 0 bases, with 8 bases remaining between them. The CDR3 is 15 amino acids. The CDR3 sequence: CASSLDGHSTDTQYF. The CDR3 bases are TGTGCCAGCAGCTTGGATGGGCATAGCACAGATACGCAGTATTTT.